The sequence of this T cell receptor (beta chain) was determined in a study of CD8+ T cells in alopecia areata. Study-wide results and caveats: It was lesional scalp, especially alopecia totalis/universalis, that showed higher clonality than normal scalp. Among the top 100, expanded CD8+ clones, as well as scalp clonality, were significantly decreased by tofacitinib. Persistence of many expanded lesional clones was seen in scalp and blood during tofacitinib.

Sequencing relied on a cDNA template that was reverse transcribed from extracted RNA. Repertoires were generated with immunoSEQ multiplex PCR, while TCRdb's copy carries only in-frame clones and drops some. This table holds around 270,000 clones, more than 45% found once. Trimming at V came to 3 bases and at J to 10 bases, leaving 8 bases not matched to a gene. Germline lookup yields CDR1 LNHDA and CDR2 SQIVND (reference sequence). CDR3 length equals 15 residues. Remarks on this clone: Its target is not known.

Treatment reported: oral pan-JAK inhibitor, 5-10 mg twice daily. Alopecia areata patients provided lesional scalp punch biopsies and peripheral blood. Sequencing was performed on CD4+ T cells sorted from blood, taken at week 24, from a patient treated with tofacitinib. The V call is TRBV19, the J call TRBJ1-6; 8 bases map to TRBD1. The clonotype was recovered from a human donor with alopecia areata. CDR3 sequence: CASSIWGQAPSPLHF. The CDR3 coding sequence is TGTGCCAGTAGTATTTGGGGACAGGCCCCATCACCCCTCCACTTT. The variable domain in full, completed from reference TRBV19 and TRBJ1-6, reads DGGITQSPKYLFRKEGQNVTLSCEQNLNHDAMYWYRQDPGQGLRLIYYSQIVNDFQKGDIAEGYSVSREKKESFPLTVTSAQKNPTAFYLCASSIWGQAPSPLHFGNGTRLTVT.